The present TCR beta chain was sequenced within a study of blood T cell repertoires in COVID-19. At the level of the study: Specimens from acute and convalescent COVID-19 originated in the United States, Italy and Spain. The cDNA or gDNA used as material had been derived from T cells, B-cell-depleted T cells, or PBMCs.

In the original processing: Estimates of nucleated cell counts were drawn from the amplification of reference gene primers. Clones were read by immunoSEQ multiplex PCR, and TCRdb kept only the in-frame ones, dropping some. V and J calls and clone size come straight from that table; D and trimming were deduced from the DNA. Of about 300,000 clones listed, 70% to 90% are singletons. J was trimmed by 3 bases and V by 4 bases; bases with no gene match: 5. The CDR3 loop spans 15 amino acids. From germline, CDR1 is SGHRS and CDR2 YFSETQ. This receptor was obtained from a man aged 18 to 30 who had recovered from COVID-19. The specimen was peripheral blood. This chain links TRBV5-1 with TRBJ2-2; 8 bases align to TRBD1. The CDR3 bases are TGCGCCAGCAGCCTGACAGGGGACGACACCGGGGAGCTGTTTTTT. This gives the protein CASSLTGDDTGELFF.